The entry below describes one T cell receptor beta chain. V was clipped by 11 bases and J by 5 bases; unmatched bases: 6. The CDR3 is 12 residues long. Germline CDR1 is MNHEY and CDR2 is SVGAGI. This entry comes from a study of cytomegalovirus exposure and HLA in healthy donors. The donors (healthy individuals) were bone marrow donors. Use of 60 Vbeta and 13 Jbeta primers characterized the PCR. Clones were sequenced by immunoSEQ multiplex PCR, and TCRdb holds only the in-frame ones, with some missing. The repertoire has 150,000 or so clones, under 85% of them found once; the top ten carry roughly 4%. The chain joins TRBV6-5 to TRBJ2-7; TRBD1 aligns across 10 bases. What was sequenced was PBMCs. The TCR comes from a man aged 50 to 59 in good health and CMV-seropositive. In DNA, the CDR3 is TGTGCCGTGGACAGGGGGGTGAACGAGCAGTACTTC. This gives the protein CAVDRGVNEQYF.